This T cell receptor (beta chain) came from a study of neurological immune-mediated disorders. V lost 5 bases, J lost 5 bases, and 9 bases stayed unmatched. This CDR3 contains 15 residues. As for the cDNA, it was generated by 5'RACE with 10-nucleotide random UMIs. TCRdb used MiXCR to reprocess the 5' RACE reads, holding one entry per CDR3 protein. Of 50,000 to 60,000 distinct CDR3 sequences detected, under 5% appear once; the ten largest clones hold around 2%. Many counts were recorded for this clonotype. Its specificity is unknown. Points from the study as a whole: No CDR3 amino acid sequences were shared by expanded clones across subjects, suggesting private repertoires in all groups.

The sequencing input was CD4+ T cells from blood. V usage is TRBV12-3 or TRBV12-4 and J usage is TRBJ1-5, with 7 bases that match TRBD1. This sequence was found in a woman aged 40-49 years with multiple sclerosis. The CDR3 DNA follows: TGTGCCAGCAGTACCGGGACAGTAGCTTATCAGCCCCAGCATTTT. It encodes CASSTGTVAYQPQHF.